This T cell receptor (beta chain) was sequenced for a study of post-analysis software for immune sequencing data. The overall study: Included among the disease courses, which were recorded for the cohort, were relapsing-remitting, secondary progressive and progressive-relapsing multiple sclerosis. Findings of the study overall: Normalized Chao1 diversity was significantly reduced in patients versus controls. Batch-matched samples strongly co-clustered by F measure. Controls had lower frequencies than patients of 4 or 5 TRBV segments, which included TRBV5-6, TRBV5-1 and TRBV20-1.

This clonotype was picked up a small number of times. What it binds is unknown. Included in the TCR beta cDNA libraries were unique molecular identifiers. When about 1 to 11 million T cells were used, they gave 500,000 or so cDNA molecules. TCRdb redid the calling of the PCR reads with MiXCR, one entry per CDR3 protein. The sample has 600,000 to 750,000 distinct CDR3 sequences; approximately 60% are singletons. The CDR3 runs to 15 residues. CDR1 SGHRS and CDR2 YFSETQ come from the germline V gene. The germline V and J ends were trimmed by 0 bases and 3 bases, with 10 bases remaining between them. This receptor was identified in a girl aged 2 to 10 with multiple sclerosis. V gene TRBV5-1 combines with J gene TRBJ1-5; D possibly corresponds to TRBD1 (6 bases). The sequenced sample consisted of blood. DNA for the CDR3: TGCGCCAGCAGCTTGGGAGGGGGATACAATCAGCCCCAGCATTTT. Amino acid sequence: CASSLGGGYNQPQHF.